The 16 T cell receptor beta chains below all came from one sample that was sequenced in a study of blood T cell repertoires in COVID-19 (dated by TCRdb to about 2020). Library preparation used the immunoSEQ multiplex PCR assay. TCRdb mirrors the immuneACCESS table, restricted to in-frame sequences. Some clones are absent from its copies; in checked studies, under half trace to an unresolved V gene, and the reason for the others is unknown. This sample lists approximately 390,000 clones; more than 70% were detected once. About 2.3% of the sample is in the top ten clones. The source material was peripheral blood. The source is an older woman with COVID-19, enrolled during active disease.

The rearrangement links TRBV25-1 to TRBJ2-2, with D unclear. The V gene lost 3 bases and the J gene lost 1 base, with 6 bases spanning the gap. The CDR3 runs 14 residues. Germline V CDR1 and CDR2: MGHDK, SYGVNS. CDR3 loop: CASSDPGNTGELFF. The CDR3 DNA reads as TGTGCCAGCAGTGATCCGGGGAACACCGGGGAGCTGTTTTTT.

V gene TRBV5-1 combines with J gene TRBJ1-2, with D maybe TRBD1 (5 bases). This CDR3 is built from 12 residues. Per the germline V gene, CDR1 is SGHRS and CDR2 is YFSETQ. Trimming stripped 3 bases from V and 8 bases from J, with 11 bases between. CDR3 in DNA: TGCGCCAGCAGCTCGGGACTTCTCGGCTACACCTTC. Residues: CASSSGLLGYTF. Filled out from reference TRBV5-1 and TRBJ1-2, the complete variable domain reads KAGVTQTPRYLIKTRGQQVTLSCSPISGHRSVSWYQQTPGQGLQFLFEYFSETQRNKGNFPGRFSGRQFSNSRSEMNVSTLELGDSALYLCASSSGLLGYTFGSGTRLTVV.

The rearrangement uses TRBV9 and TRBJ2-1; the match to TRBD2 covers 7 bases. CDR3 size: 16 residues. Germline CDR1 and CDR2: SGDLS and YYNGEE. V lost 3 bases and J lost 0; bases outside the gene matches: 6. The CDR3 nucleotides read TGTGCCAGCAGCGGTTATAGGACTAGCTCCTACAATGAGCAGTTCTTC. Translated: CASSGYRTSSYNEQFF.

CDR3 sequence: CASSLSGDGYTF. The CDR3 DNA follows: TGTGCCAGCAGCCTTTCGGGGGATGGCTACACCTTC. The rearrangement uses TRBV7-3 and TRBJ1-2, with D possibly matching TRBD1 (5 bases). Germline CDR1 and CDR2: SGHTA and FQGTGA. The CDR3 runs 12 residues. The ends were cut back, 5 bases at V and 6 bases at J, with 10 bases in the middle.

The chain joins TRBV24-1 to TRBJ1-3; D is ambiguous. CDR3 length: 14 residues. Per the germline V gene, CDR1 is KGHDR and CDR2 is SFDVKD. The ends were cut back, 8 bases at V and 0 bases at J, with 10 bases in the middle. In nucleotides, the CDR3 is TGTGCCACCACCGGGTACAACTCTGGAAACACCATATATTTT. Translating it yields CATTGYNSGNTIYF.

The chain has TRBV9 and TRBJ1-6; D remains unclear. Germline assignment: CDR1 SGDLS and CDR2 YYNGEE. CDR3 size: 16 residues. Trimming left V 4 bases short and J 7 bases short, with 18 bases between. CDR3 region: CASSPTLGSLNSPLHF. The CDR3 DNA reads TGTGCCAGCAGCCCCACCCTCGGGAGTCTCAATTCACCCCTCCACTTT.

This chain links TRBV5-5 with TRBJ1-1; TRBD1 aligns across 7 bases. Per the germline V gene, CDR1 is SGHKS and CDR2 is YYEKEE (reference sequence). The CDR3 is 13 residues long. With 5 bases clipped from V and 6 bases from J, the junction kept 7 bases outside the gene matches. The CDR3 loop reads CASSRQGLAEAFF. In nucleotides, the CDR3 is TGTGCCAGCAGTAGACAGGGCCTCGCTGAAGCTTTCTTT.

The V call is TRBV5-1, the J call TRBJ1-4; the match to TRBD1 covers 9 bases. This CDR3 has 17 residues. CDR1 and CDR2 (germline): SGHRS, YFSETQ. V lost 0 bases and J lost 3; bases outside the gene matches: 6. CDR3 sequence (DNA): TGCGCCAGCAGCTTGGTCCCGGGACAGGGCTCTAATGAAAAACTGTTTTTT. This encodes CASSLVPGQGSNEKLFF.

The rearrangement joins TRBV11-3 to TRBJ2-1; TRBD2 agrees at 7 bases. Germline CDR1 reads SGHNT; CDR2 reads YENEEA. J lost 3 bases, V lost 3 bases, and 5 bases had no gene match. This CDR3 is built from 15 residues. The CDR3 sequence is CASSLSGAHYNEQFF. The CDR3 bases are TGTGCCAGCAGCTTGAGCGGGGCTCACTACAATGAGCAGTTCTTC.

The chain recombines TRBV5-1 with TRBJ2-7; D uncertain. The V gene's germline CDR1 is SGHRS and CDR2 YFSETQ. CDR3 length equals 12 residues. The germline V and J ends were trimmed by 1 base and 2 bases, with 4 bases remaining between them. In DNA, the CDR3 is TGCGCCAGCAGCTTGCCCACCTACGAGCAGTACTTC. Translation: CASSLPTYEQYF.

This chain uses TRBV6-6 with TRBJ2-3; 9 nucleotides agree with TRBD1. The V segment lost 7 bases and the J segment 0 bases; nucleotides outside the gene matches: 8. Germline CDR1 reads MNHNY; CDR2 reads SVGAGI (reference sequence). This CDR3 contains 16 residues. In DNA, the CDR3 is TGTGCCAGCAAAAGAAGGACAGGGGCTAGCACAGATACGCAGTATTTT. Encoded protein: CASKRRTGASTDTQYF.

CDR3 nucleotides: TGTGCCAGCAGCTTAACCGGTGATTATGCAGATACGCAGTATTTT. Translation: CASSLTGDYADTQYF. The V call is TRBV7-3, the J call TRBJ2-3, with unresolved D. V gave up 0 bases and J gave up 4 bases, with 11 bases separating them. Germline V gene lookup returns CDR1 SGHTA and CDR2 FQGTGA. The CDR3 has 15 residues.

This rearrangement joins TRBV9 to TRBJ1-1; 8 bases fit TRBD1. From germline, CDR1 is SGDLS and CDR2 YYNGEE. This CDR3 spans 15 amino acids. V lost 4 bases to trimming and J lost 11 bases; unmatched junction nucleotides: 16. This chain's CDR3 is CASSSGPGQEIGAFF. CDR3 bases: TGTGCCAGCAGCTCCGGGCCGGGACAGGAAATCGGCGCTTTCTTT.

The chain has TRBV5-1 and TRBJ1-5; D might be TRBD1 (6 bases). V shed 4 bases and J shed 4 bases, with 15 bases lying between them. CDR1 is SGHRS and CDR2 is YFSETQ in the germline V gene. The CDR3 runs 15 residues. The CDR3 sequence: CASSRSGQTNQPQHF. CDR3 in DNA: TGCGCCAGCAGCAGGAGCGGACAGACAAATCAGCCCCAGCATTTT.

J is TRBJ2-3 and V is TRBV5-1, with 8 bases lining up with TRBD1. CDR1 is SGHRS, CDR2 YFSETQ, per germline. The J segment lost 5 bases and the V segment lost 4 bases, leaving 9 bases of the junction unmatched. The CDR3 is made up of 15 amino acids. The CDR3, as DNA: TGCGCCAGCAGCCAGAAGGACAGGGACAAAGATACGCAGTATTTT. Protein: CASSQKDRDKDTQYF.

This chain uses TRBV9 with TRBJ1-2, with D tentatively TRBD1 (6 bases). The CDR3 consists of 16 residues. Germline loops: CDR1 SGDLS, CDR2 YYNGEE. The V end was cut by 3 bases, the J end by 4 bases, with 19 bases between. CDR3 bases: TGTGCCAGCAGCGCCTTACAGGGCCCCGCTAGCTATGGCTACACCTTC. Translation: CASSALQGPASYGYTF.